This T cell receptor (beta chain) was identified in a study of T and B cells in COVID-19 patients. Looking at the study overall: Active-infection patients were older, median 67 years, than recovered patients, median approximately 36 years.

The CDR3 runs to 14 residues. Germline V lookup: CDR1 MNHEY, CDR2 SVGAGI. V was clipped by 6 bases and J by 8 bases; unmatched bases: 8. This clonotype was seen many times. Its specificity is not known. Findings of the study overall: In COVID-19 patients, T cell receptor beta variable and joining gene use was reportedly strongly skewed.

From blood, about 250-500 ng of genomic DNA served as TRB template. Multiplex PCR with BIOMED2 TRB-A/B primer pools amplified TRB rearrangements. TCRdb reprocessed the multiplex PCR reads via MiXCR and lists one record per CDR3 protein. This sample carries roughly 13,000 distinct CDR3 sequences, about 25% of them seen once, and the ten largest clones take approximately 4%. The clonotype was recovered from a human donor who had recovered from COVID-19. This chain links TRBV6-5 with TRBJ1-2, with TRBD1 matching over 11 bases. The specimen sequenced was blood. CDR3 amino acids: CASRDRDRGDGYTF. DNA of the CDR3: TGTGCCAGCAGGGATAGGGACAGGGGGGACGGCTACACCTTC.